The entry that follows covers one T cell receptor beta chain sequence. The data are from a study of blood T cell repertoires in COVID-19. Study-level information: Samples of COVID-19 (acute and convalescent) were obtained from the United States, Italy and Spain. PBMCs, B-cell-depleted T cells, or T cells provided the cDNA or gDNA that made up the material.

The CDR3 contains 11 residues. The trim removed 8 bases at V and 6 bases at J, leaving 2 bases unmatched. Germline V gene sequence: CDR1 SGHTA, CDR2 FQGNSA. Seattle patients were enrolled while actively infected and followed longitudinally. In the source study's methods: From reference gene primer amplification, estimates of nucleated cell counts were derived. Only in-frame clones appear in the TCRdb table, and some are missing; sequencing was by immunoSEQ multiplex PCR. V and J calls and clone size are those listed in that table; D and trimming were worked out from the DNA. The table shows roughly 120,000 clones, with approximately 89% occurring only once.

The sequencing sample was made of peripheral blood. This clonotype was obtained from a woman older than 75 with COVID-19, enrolled during active disease. The J gene is TRBJ2-3, the V gene TRBV7-2; 7 nucleotides match TRBD2. The CDR3 here is CASRGGDTQYF. CDR3 DNA: TGTGCCAGCCGGGGAGGGGATACGCAGTATTTT.